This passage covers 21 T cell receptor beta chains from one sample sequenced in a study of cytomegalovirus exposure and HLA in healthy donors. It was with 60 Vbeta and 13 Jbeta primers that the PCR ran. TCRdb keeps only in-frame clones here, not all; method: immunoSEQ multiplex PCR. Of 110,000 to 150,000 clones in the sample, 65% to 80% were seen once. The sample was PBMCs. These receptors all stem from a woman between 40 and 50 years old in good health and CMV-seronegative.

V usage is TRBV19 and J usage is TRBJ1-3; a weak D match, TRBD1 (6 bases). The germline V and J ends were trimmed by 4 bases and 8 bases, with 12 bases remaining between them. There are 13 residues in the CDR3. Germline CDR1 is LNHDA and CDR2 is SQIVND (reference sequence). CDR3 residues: CASSSRTVDTIYF. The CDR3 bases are TGTGCCAGTAGTAGTCGGACAGTCGACACCATATATTTT.

The CDR3 bases are TGTGCCAGCGGGGGCGCTAACTATGGCTACACCTTC. Protein sequence: CASGGANYGYTF. The chain links TRBV6-5 to TRBJ1-2, with D possibly matching TRBD1 (6 bases). Germline-derived CDR1 and CDR2 are MNHEY and SVGAGI. This CDR3 is built from 12 residues. V was clipped by 8 bases and J by 0 bases, with 7 bases between them.

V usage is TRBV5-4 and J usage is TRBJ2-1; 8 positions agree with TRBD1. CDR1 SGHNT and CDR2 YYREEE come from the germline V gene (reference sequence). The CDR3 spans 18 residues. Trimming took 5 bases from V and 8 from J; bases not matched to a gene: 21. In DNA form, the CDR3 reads TGTGCCAGCAGACTGAGGCGTATGACAGGGGTAGATTTGGATGAGCAGTTCTTC. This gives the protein CASRLRRMTGVDLDEQFF.

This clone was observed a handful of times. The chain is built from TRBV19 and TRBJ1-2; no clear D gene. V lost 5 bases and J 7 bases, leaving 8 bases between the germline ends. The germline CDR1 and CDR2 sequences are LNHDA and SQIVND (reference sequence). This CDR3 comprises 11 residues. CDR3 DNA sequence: TGTGCCAGTAGTTCCAGAGGTGGCTACACCTTC. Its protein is CASSSRGGYTF.

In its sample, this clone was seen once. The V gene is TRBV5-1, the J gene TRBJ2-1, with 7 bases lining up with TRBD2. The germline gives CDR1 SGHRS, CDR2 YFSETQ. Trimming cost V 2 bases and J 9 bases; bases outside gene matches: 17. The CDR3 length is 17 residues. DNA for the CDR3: TGCGCCAGCAGCTTCCGTGAATCGGCTAGCGGTTACTTTGAGCAGTTCTTC. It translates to CASSFRESASGYFEQFF.

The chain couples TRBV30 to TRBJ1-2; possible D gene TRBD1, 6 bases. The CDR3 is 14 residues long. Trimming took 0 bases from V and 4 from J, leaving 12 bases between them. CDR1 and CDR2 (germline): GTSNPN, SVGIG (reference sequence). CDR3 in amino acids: CAWSVRGQSYGYTF. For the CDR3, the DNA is TGTGCCTGGAGTGTACGTGGACAGTCCTATGGCTACACCTTC.

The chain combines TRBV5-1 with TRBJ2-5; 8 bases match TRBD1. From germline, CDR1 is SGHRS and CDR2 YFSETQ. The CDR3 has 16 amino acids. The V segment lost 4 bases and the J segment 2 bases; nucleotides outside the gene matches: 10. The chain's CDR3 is CASSTDRGWGQETQYF. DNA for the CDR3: TGCGCCAGCAGCACTGACAGGGGTTGGGGTCAAGAGACCCAGTACTTC.

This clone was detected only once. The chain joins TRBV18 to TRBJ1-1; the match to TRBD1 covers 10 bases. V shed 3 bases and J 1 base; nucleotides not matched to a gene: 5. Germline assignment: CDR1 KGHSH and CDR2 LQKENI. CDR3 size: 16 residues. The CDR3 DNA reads TGTGCCAGCTCACCCATGACAGGGGGCACGAACACTGAAGCTTTCTTT. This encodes CASSPMTGGTNTEAFF.

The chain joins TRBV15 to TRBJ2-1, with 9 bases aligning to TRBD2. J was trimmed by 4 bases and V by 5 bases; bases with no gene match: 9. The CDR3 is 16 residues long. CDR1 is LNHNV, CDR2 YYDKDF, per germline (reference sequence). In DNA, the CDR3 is TGTGCCACCAGCGGGGTTGTGGCGGGAGGGTACAATGAGCAGTTCTTC. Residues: CATSGVVAGGYNEQFF.

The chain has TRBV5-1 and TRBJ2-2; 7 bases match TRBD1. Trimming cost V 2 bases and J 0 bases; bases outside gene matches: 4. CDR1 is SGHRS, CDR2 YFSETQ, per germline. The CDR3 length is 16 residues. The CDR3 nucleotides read TGCGCCAGCAGCTTACAGGGGCGAACGAACACCGGGGAGCTGTTTTTT. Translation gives CASSLQGRTNTGELFF.

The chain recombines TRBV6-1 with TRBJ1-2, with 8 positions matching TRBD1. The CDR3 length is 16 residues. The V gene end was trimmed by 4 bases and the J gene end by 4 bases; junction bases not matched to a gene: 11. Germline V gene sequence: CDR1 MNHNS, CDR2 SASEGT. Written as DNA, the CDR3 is TGTGCCAGCAGTGCTAGGACAGGGCATCCTGGCTATGGCTACACCTTC. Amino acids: CASSARTGHPGYGYTF.

CDR3 region: CASSLEARPGTGFHGYTF. CDR3 bases: TGCGCCAGCAGCTTGGAGGCTCGTCCCGGGACAGGTTTTCATGGCTACACCTTC. The chain combines TRBV5-1 with TRBJ1-2; 8 nucleotides align to TRBD1. Germline V gene lookup returns CDR1 SGHRS and CDR2 YFSETQ. The V segment lost 0 bases and the J segment 6 bases; nucleotides outside the gene matches: 16. The CDR3 loop spans 18 amino acids.

The CDR3 DNA follows: TGTGCCAGCAGTACCAGGCATTATAGCAATCAGCCCCAGCATTTT. Residues: CASSTRHYSNQPQHF. This chain links TRBV27 with TRBJ1-5; no reliable D call. Per germline, CDR1 MNHEY and CDR2 SMNVEV (reference sequence). Trimming took 5 bases from V and 0 from J, leaving 11 bases between them. The CDR3 spans 15 residues.

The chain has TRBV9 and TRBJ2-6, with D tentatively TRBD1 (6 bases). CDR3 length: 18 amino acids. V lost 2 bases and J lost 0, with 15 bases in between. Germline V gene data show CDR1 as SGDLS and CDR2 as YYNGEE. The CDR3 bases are TGTGCCAGCAGCGTCAGGGGACCCAAATTCTCTGGGGCCAACGTCCTGACTTTC. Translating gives CASSVRGPKFSGANVLTF.

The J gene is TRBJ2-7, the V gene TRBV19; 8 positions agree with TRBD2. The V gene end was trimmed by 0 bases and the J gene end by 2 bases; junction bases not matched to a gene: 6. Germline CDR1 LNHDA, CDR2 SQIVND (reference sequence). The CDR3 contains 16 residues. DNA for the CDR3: TGTGCCAGTAGTATAGATTATCCAGCGGGAGCCTACGAGCAGTACTTC. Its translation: CASSIDYPAGAYEQYF.

The CDR3 protein is CASSLGRTGANYGYTF. The CDR3 bases are TGCGCCAGCAGCTTGGGACGGACAGGGGCTAACTATGGCTACACCTTC. The rearrangement joins TRBV5-1 to TRBJ1-2; TRBD1 matches 9 bases. CDR1 SGHRS and CDR2 YFSETQ come from the germline V gene. With 0 bases clipped from V and 0 bases from J, the junction kept 3 bases outside the gene matches. The CDR3 spans 16 residues.

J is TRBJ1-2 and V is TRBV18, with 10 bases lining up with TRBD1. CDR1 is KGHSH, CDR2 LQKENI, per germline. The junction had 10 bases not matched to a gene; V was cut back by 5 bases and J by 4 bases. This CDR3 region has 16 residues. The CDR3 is CASSSGTGDYSYGYTF. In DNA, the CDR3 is TGTGCCAGCTCATCCGGGACAGGGGATTACAGCTATGGCTACACCTTC.

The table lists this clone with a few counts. The CDR3 spells CSVEEQGDYGYTF. The DNA for the CDR3 is TGCAGCGTTGAAGAACAGGGGGACTATGGCTACACCTTC. The chain links TRBV29-1 to TRBJ1-2, with TRBD1 matching 8 bases. With 0 bases clipped from V and 3 bases from J, the junction kept 0 bases outside the gene matches. This CDR3 region has 13 residues. Looked up from germline, CDR1 is SQVTM and CDR2 is ANQGSEA.

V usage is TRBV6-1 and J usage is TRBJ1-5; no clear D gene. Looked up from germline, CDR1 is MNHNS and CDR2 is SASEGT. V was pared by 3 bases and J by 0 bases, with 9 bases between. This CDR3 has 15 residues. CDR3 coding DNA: TGTGCCAGCAGTGAGACACTTTATAGCAATCAGCCCCAGCATTTT. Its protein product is CASSETLYSNQPQHF.

The CDR3 sequence is CASSLGRATYEQYF. The DNA of the CDR3 is TGTGCCAGCAGTTTAGGGCGGGCTACCTACGAGCAGTACTTC. The chain is built from TRBV27 and TRBJ2-5; tentatively, D is TRBD2 (5 bases). The end of the DNA is better explained by TRBJ2-7, so the J call may be wrong. Germline loops: CDR1 MNHEY, CDR2 SMNVEV (reference sequence). CDR3 length equals 14 residues.

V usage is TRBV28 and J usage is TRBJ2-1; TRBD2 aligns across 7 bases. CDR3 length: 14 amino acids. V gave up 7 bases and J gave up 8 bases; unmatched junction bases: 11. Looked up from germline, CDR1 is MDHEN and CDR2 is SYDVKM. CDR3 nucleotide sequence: TGTGCCAGCACCCTAGGCGGGAGCGGGCATGAGCAGTTCTTC. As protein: CASTLGGSGHEQFF.